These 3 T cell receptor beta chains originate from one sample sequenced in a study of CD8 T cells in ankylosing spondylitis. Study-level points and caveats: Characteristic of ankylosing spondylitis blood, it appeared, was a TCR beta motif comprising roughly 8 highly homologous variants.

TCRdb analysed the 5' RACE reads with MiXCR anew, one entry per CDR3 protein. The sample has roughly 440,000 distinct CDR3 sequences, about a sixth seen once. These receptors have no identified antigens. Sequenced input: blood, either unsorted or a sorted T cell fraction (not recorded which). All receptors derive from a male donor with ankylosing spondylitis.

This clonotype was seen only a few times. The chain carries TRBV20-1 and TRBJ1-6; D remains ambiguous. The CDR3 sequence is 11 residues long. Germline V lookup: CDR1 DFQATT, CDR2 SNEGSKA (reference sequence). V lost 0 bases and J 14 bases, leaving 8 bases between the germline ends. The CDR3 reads CSAREDLALHF. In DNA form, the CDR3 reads TGCAGTGCTAGAGAGGACCTGGCCCTCCACTTT.

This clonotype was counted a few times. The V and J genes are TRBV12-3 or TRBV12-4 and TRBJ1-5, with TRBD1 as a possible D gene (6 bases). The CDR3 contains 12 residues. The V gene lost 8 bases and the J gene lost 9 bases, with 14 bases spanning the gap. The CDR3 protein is CASAGGARPQHF. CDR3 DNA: TGTGCCAGCGCGGGGGGGGCGCGGCCCCAGCATTTT.

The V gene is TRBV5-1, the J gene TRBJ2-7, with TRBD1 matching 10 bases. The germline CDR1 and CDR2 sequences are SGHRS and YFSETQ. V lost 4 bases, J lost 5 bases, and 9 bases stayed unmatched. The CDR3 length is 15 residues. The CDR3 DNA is TGCGCCAGCAGCCACATCGACAGGGGGCTTCACGAGCAGTACTTC. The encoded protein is CASSHIDRGLHEQYF.